The source of this TCR beta chain is a study of T cell responses to AZD1222 COVID-19 vaccine. TCRdb keeps only in-frame clones here, not all; method: immunoSEQ multiplex PCR. Among 30,000 to 40,000 clones listed, more than 75% were seen once. V lost 1 base and J lost 0, with 17 bases in between. This CDR3 contains 18 residues. Germline lookup yields CDR1 SEHNR and CDR2 FQNEAQ (reference sequence). The source was peripheral blood, collected 28 days after the second AZD1222 dose. The TCR originated in an adult who received the AZD1222 COVID-19 vaccine. The chain couples TRBV7-9 to TRBJ2-3, with D possibly TRBD2 on 6 matching bases. DNA for the CDR3: TGTGCCAGCAGCTTAGTGCGGGGCCGCCTCATTAGCACAGATACGCAGTATTTT. Its protein product is CASSLVRGRLISTDTQYF.